Listed below are T cell receptor beta chains from one sample, sequenced in a study of blood T cell repertoires in COVID-19. Sequenced by immunoSEQ multiplex PCR; TCRdb stores in-frame clones only, minus some. The table includes some 400,000 clones, 70% to 90% detected once. Sequencing was carried out using peripheral blood. The receptors were sampled from a woman in her 30s with COVID-19, enrolled during active disease. Each CDR3 is given with its conserved first and last residue. A D gene is named only where the DNA matches it firmly. Size values are once, few and many counts, or a class for expanded clones, and some rows have none.

size	V	D	J	DNA	CDR3
.	TRBV11-2	.	TRBJ2-1	TGTGCCAGCAGCCTAGGACTGGCGCCAGCGTTCTTC	CASSLGLAPAFF
.	TRBV19	TRBD1	TRBJ2-5	TGTGCCAGTAGTTCAGGACAGGTTTGGGAGACCCAGTACTTC	CASSSGQVWETQYF
once	TRBV29-1	TRBD2	TRBJ2-1	TGCAGCGTCTCTGGGGGGGAAATCTACAATGAGCAGTTCTTC	CSVSGGEIYNEQFF
.	TRBV28	.	TRBJ1-2	TGTGCCAGCAGTCCCCACCTAGGGGGTGGCTACACCTTC	CASSPHLGGGYTF
.	TRBV10-1	TRBD2	TRBJ2-2	TGCGCCACCTCTAGCGGGAGCGTCACCGGGGAGCTGTTTTTT	CATSSGSVTGELFF
.	TRBV4-1	.	TRBJ1-1	TGCGCCAGCACCTCGCGGCAGGGTGAAGCTTTCTTT	CASTSRQGEAFF
.	TRBV2	.	TRBJ2-7	TGTGCCAGCAGTGCCCTGACAGAAGCCTACGAGCAGTACTTC	CASSALTEAYEQYF
.	TRBV13	.	TRBJ2-3	TGTGCCAGCAGCTTAAGGACTACTAGCACAGATACGCAGTATTTT	CASSLRTTSTDTQYF
.	TRBV4-3	.	TRBJ1-2	TGCGCCAGCAGCCGGGGGCAGTACTATGGCTACACCTTC	CASSRGQYYGYTF
.	TRBV14	TRBD1	TRBJ1-2	TGTGCCAGCAGCCAGAGGTGGGACAGGGGGCGCGGTGGCTACACCTTC	CASSQRWDRGRGGYTF
.	TRBV7-3	.	TRBJ1-6	TGTGCCAGCAGCGAGGGAAGGGATTCACCCCTCCACTTT	CASSEGRDSPLHF
.	TRBV24-1	TRBD1	TRBJ2-7	TGTGCCACCAGTGATTACAGGGGCGAGCAGTACTTC	CATSDYRGEQYF
.	TRBV10-3	.	TRBJ2-7	TGTGCCATCAGTGAGTCTGCGGGGAGCTCCTACGAGCAGTACTTC	CAISESAGSSYEQYF
.	TRBV19	TRBD2	TRBJ2-1	TGTGCCAGTAGTATTTTGGCGGGAGACCCATACAATGAGCAGTTCTTC	CASSILAGDPYNEQFF
.	TRBV4-1	.	TRBJ1-1	TGCGCCAGCAGCCGCCAAACCGAAGGAGGGCCTGAAGCTTTCTTT	CASSRQTEGGPEAFF
.	TRBV20-1	.	TRBJ1-6	TGCAGTGCTAGTGATGGGACAATCCCTAATTCACCCCTCCACTTT	CSASDGTIPNSPLHF
.	TRBV6-5	.	TRBJ1-1	TGTGCCAGCAGTTACTTGGAGATGAGAGTGAACACTGAAGCTTTCTTT	CASSYLEMRVNTEAFF
.	TRBV10-3	TRBD2	TRBJ2-7	TGTGCCATCAGTGAGCCGGGACTAGCGGGAGGTACGGGCGAGCAGTACTTC	CAISEPGLAGGTGEQYF
once	TRBV5-5	.	TRBJ1-3	TGTGCCAGCAGCCAGGGGCTGGGTGAGGGCTCTGGAAACACCATATATTTT	CASSQGLGEGSGNTIYF
.	TRBV24-1	TRBD2	TRBJ2-1	TGTGCCACCAGTGAAGGACTAGCGGGGGTCTACAATGAGCAGTTCTTC	CATSEGLAGVYNEQFF
once	TRBV12-5	.	TRBJ2-1	TGTGCTAGTGGCCCGGGATCGCCACTCAATGAGCAGTTCTTC	CASGPGSPLNEQFF
.	TRBV13	.	TRBJ1-2	TGTGCCAGCAGCTTAGGCCTCCCTTTCGGCTATGGCTACACCTTC	CASSLGLPFGYGYTF
.	TRBV19	TRBD2	TRBJ2-1	TGTGCCAGTAGTATTTTAGCGGGAGGGAATGAGCAGTTCTTC	CASSILAGGNEQFF
.	TRBV30	TRBD1	TRBJ2-2	TGTGCCTGGAGTCCGGACAGGGGGGCGAACACCGGGGAGCTGTTTTTT	CAWSPDRGANTGELFF
.	TRBV5-4	.	TRBJ1-2	TGTGCCAGCAGCTTGGTACTTGACTATGGCTACACCTTC	CASSLVLDYGYTF
.	TRBV12-3/TRBV12-4	.	TRBJ2-3	TGTGCCAGCAGCCTTTCTCGAGCCGATACGCAGTATTTT	CASSLSRADTQYF
.	TRBV9	TRBD2	TRBJ2-1	TGTGCCAGCAGCTTCAGACTAGCGGAATACAATGAGCAGTTCTTC	CASSFRLAEYNEQFF
.	TRBV28	.	TRBJ1-4	TGTGCCAGCAGTTTAATCTGGGGGGGCGCAGATGAAAAACTGTTTTTT	CASSLIWGGADEKLFF
.	TRBV28	TRBD2	TRBJ2-1	TGTGCCAGCAGTCCCACTAGCGGGAGGGCTAATGAGCAGTTCTTC	CASSPTSGRANEQFF
.	TRBV11-3	.	TRBJ2-1	TGTGCCAGCAGCTTGGCTAGCGTACACAATGAGCAGTTCTTC	CASSLASVHNEQFF
.	TRBV4-2	.	TRBJ1-1	TGTGCCAGCAGCCAATCGCGGGGGGCGAACACTGAAGCTTTCTTT	CASSQSRGANTEAFF
.	TRBV6-6	TRBD2	TRBJ2-7	TGTGCCAGCGCGCTCGGGGGGAGGGACGAGCAGTACTTC	CASALGGRDEQYF
.	TRBV5-1	TRBD1	TRBJ1-3	TGCGCCAGCAGCTTGGGAGGGGGCGCATCTGGAAACACCATATATTTT	CASSLGGGASGNTIYF
.	TRBV5-6	.	TRBJ1-2	TGTGCCAGCAGCCTAGTGGGCGGGAGACGGGGCTATGGCTACACCTTC	CASSLVGGRRGYGYTF
.	TRBV2	.	TRBJ2-7	TGTGCCAGCAGGATTCTAGAGGACTCCTACGAGCAGTACTTC	CASRILEDSYEQYF
.	TRBV28	.	TRBJ1-2	TGTGCCAGCGGTTCGAGGGCCCCGAGCTACACCTTC	CASGSRAPSYTF
.	TRBV6-2/TRBV6-3	.	TRBJ2-7	TGTGCCAGCAGCCGACAGGCTAACGAGCAGTACTTC	CASSRQANEQYF
.	TRBV5-4	TRBD2	TRBJ2-1	TGTGCCAGCAGCGCCTCGAGCGGGAGGGATTACAATGAGCAGTTCTTC	CASSASSGRDYNEQFF
once	TRBV6-2/TRBV6-3	TRBD2	TRBJ2-7	TGTGCCAGCAGTTCTCCGGGACTAGCGTCTTACGAGCAGTACTTC	CASSSPGLASYEQYF
.	TRBV29-1	.	TRBJ2-3	TGCAGCGTTGATTTGGAGACTAGCACAGATACGCAGTATTTT	CSVDLETSTDTQYF